This T cell receptor beta chain was identified in a study of neurological immune-mediated disorders. cDNA synthesis was performed by 5'RACE with 10-nucleotide random UMIs. TCRdb redid the calling of the 5' RACE reads with MiXCR, one entry per CDR3 protein. The table shows 14,000 or so distinct CDR3 sequences, with about 13% occurring only once. The trim removed 11 bases at V and 5 bases at J, leaving 5 bases unmatched. Germline V gene lookup returns CDR1 SNHLY and CDR2 FYNNEI. The CDR3 is 13 amino acids. This clonotype was seen many times. This receptor was obtained from a female donor with HTLV-1-associated myelopathy (HAM/TSP). The rearrangement joins TRBV2 to TRBJ2-2, with 10 bases aligning to TRBD2. The sequenced sample was CD8+ T cells from blood. Here the CDR3 DNA reads TGTGCCGTACTAGCGGGGACGACCGGGGAGCTGTTTTTT. Amino acid sequence: CAVLAGTTGELFF.